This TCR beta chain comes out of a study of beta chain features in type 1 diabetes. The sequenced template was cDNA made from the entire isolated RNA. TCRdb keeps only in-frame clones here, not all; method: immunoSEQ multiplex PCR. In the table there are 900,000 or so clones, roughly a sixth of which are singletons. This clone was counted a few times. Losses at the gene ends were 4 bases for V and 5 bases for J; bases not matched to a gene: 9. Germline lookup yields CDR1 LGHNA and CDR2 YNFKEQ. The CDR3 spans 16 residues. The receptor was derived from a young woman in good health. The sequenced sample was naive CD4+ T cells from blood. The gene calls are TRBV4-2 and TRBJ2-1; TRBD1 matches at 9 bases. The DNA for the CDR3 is TGTGCCAGCAGCCGACCCCCGGGACAGGGTAACAATGAGCAGTTCTTC. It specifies CASSRPPGQGNNEQFF.